This T cell receptor (beta chain) was identified during a study of T cell responses to AZD1222 COVID-19 vaccine. Using immunoSEQ multiplex PCR, the repertoire was profiled, and TCRdb retains in-frame clones only, with some absent. The data contain approximately 89,000 clones, 70% to 90% of them singletons. The CDR3 runs 14 residues. Per germline, CDR1 MNHEY and CDR2 SVGAGI. Trimming pared 6 bases from V and 0 bases from J, leaving 9 bases between. The sequences come from peripheral blood, collected on day 0 of AZD1222 vaccination. This sequence was found in an adult in good health. V gene TRBV6-5 combines with J gene TRBJ1-3; D not resolved. The CDR3 DNA reads TGTGCCAGCAGATTAAGCCGCTCTGGAAACACCATATATTTT. Protein product: CASRLSRSGNTIYF.